This entry lists 32 T cell receptor beta chains sequenced from one sample in a study of T cells in Graves' hyperthyroidism and ophthalmopathy. Amplified regions were TCR beta CDR3 sequences from RNA transcripts. First-round RT-PCR with HTBI primers amplified the TCR CDR3 region. TCRdb itself ran the multiplex PCR reads through MiXCR, one entry per CDR3 protein. The sample consists of more than 40,000 distinct CDR3 sequences, about half of them appearing once. Sequenced input: peripheral blood or thyroid tissue (not recorded which). Every receptor here comes from a woman in her fifties or sixties with Graves' hyperthyroidism.

This clonotype was counted at least ten times. The J gene is TRBJ2-7, the V gene TRBV10-3; TRBD1 aligns across 8 bases. Germline V CDR1 and CDR2: ENHRY, SYGVKD. The CDR3 is 14 residues long. V trimming: 6 bases; J trimming: 2 bases; junction bases outside the gene matches: 6. The DNA for the CDR3 is TGTGCCATCAGGGGACAGGCTCTGACCTACGAGCAGTACTTC. This encodes CAIRGQALTYEQYF.

The V and J genes are TRBV5-1 and TRBJ2-7, with 9 bases aligning to TRBD1. The junction had 18 bases not matched to a gene; V was cut back by 0 bases and J by 2 bases. The CDR3 runs to 20 residues. In germline, CDR1 is SGHRS, CDR2 YFSETQ. The CDR3 nucleotides are TGCGCCAGCAGCTTGGACGGGACAGGGACCAGCAGCGACGATACCTACGAGCAGTACTTC. Translation gives CASSLDGTGTSSDDTYEQYF.

This clonotype has ten or more counts. This chain links TRBV27 with TRBJ2-7, with 8 bases lining up with TRBD1. The V gene end was trimmed by 5 bases and the J gene end by 4 bases; junction bases not matched to a gene: 10. Germline V gives CDR1 MNHEY, CDR2 SMNVEV (reference sequence). The length of the CDR3 is 15 residues. The CDR3 DNA is TGTGCCAGCAGTAGTAGACAGGGGCATTTTTACGAGCAGTACTTC. It yields the protein CASSSRQGHFYEQYF.

The CDR3 DNA sequence: TGTGCCAGCAGCTTGGAGGTTAGTTCACCCCTCCACTTT. This codes for CASSLEVSSPLHF. This chain links TRBV5-6 with TRBJ1-6; unclear D gene. The germline V and J ends were trimmed by 0 bases and 9 bases, with 7 bases remaining between them. The CDR3 has 13 residues. Germline lookup yields CDR1 SGHDT and CDR2 YYEEEE.

This clonotype occurred once. A junction boundary mismatches the germline segment, possibly from a read error. V is TRBV10-3 and J is TRBJ2-3, with D uncertain. Germline V gene sequence: CDR1 ENHRY, CDR2 SYGVKD. CDR3 length equals 15 residues. The DNA for the CDR3 is TGTGCCATCAGTGGGTCTGGGCGTTCCACAGATTCGCAGTATTTT. It encodes CAISGSGRSTDSQYF.

This clonotype was seen repeatedly, ten times or more. The rearrangement joins TRBV29-1 to TRBJ1-1; no reliable D call. Germline CDR1 SQVTM, CDR2 ANQGSEA. The V gene lost 5 bases and the J gene lost 5 bases, with 9 bases spanning the gap. The CDR3 is 11 amino acids. The DNA for the CDR3 is TGCAGCGTTAGCAGGAAAACTGAAGCTTTCTTT. Translated, it gives CSVSRKTEAFF.

This clonotype has ten or more counts. The chain combines TRBV29-1 with TRBJ2-2, with D possibly being TRBD2 (6 bases). The germline V gene encodes CDR1 SQVTM and CDR2 ANQGSEA. The CDR3 loop spans 12 amino acids. With 4 bases removed from V and 7 bases from J, the gap between germline ends came to 10 bases. This chain's CDR3 is CSVGRVSGELFF. The CDR3 bases are TGCAGCGTTGGGAGGGTGAGCGGGGAGCTGTTTTTT.

This clonotype was seen repeatedly, ten times or more. The chain employs TRBV2 and TRBJ1-1; TRBD1 agrees at 9 bases. This CDR3 is 15 amino acids long. J gave up 0 bases and V 6 bases, and 5 bases lay outside the gene matches. Germline CDR1 and CDR2: SNHLY and FYNNEI. For the CDR3, the DNA is TGTGCCAGCAGAAAAGGGACAGGGCTGAACACTGAAGCTTTCTTT. Protein: CASRKGTGLNTEAFF.

In its sample, this clonotype was seen many times. V is TRBV30 and J is TRBJ1-3, with D uncertain. Trimming removed 4 bases from V and 3 bases from J, with 7 bases in between. Germline CDR1 is GTSNPN and CDR2 is SVGIG (reference sequence). There are 12 residues in the CDR3. The CDR3: CAWTEFGNTIYF. CDR3 bases: TGTGCCTGGACGGAATTTGGAAACACCATATATTTT.

This clonotype was seen more than once but under ten times. V is TRBV20-1 and J is TRBJ2-5; the match to TRBD2 covers 12 bases. J gave up 4 bases and V 4 bases, and 4 bases lay outside the gene matches. The CDR3 covers 14 residues. CDR1 and CDR2 from the germline V gene are DFQATT and SNEGSKA (reference sequence). The CDR3: CSAMTSGRSETQYF. The CDR3 DNA reads as TGCAGTGCTATGACTAGCGGGAGATCAGAGACCCAGTACTTC.

Comment on this clonotype: It is likely a read error, because the conserved phenylalanine at the end of the CDR3 is missing. The V and J genes are TRBV6-4 and TRBJ2-3; possibly TRBD1 for D (5 bases). CDR1 is MRHNA, CDR2 SNTAGT, per germline. This CDR3 contains 14 residues. The CDR3: CASSYSYRPSTQYS. CDR3 nucleotides: TGTGCCAGCAGTTACTCGTACAGGCCAAGTACGCAGTATTCT.

This clonotype was counted many times. The rearrangement uses TRBV7-6 and TRBJ2-2; TRBD1 matches 9 bases. Trimming cost V 6 bases and J 4 bases; bases outside gene matches: 9. The CDR3 has 16 amino acids. Germline V gene data show CDR1 as SGHVS and CDR2 as FNYEAQ. For the CDR3, the DNA is TGTGCCAGCAGTCGAACCGGACAGGGGAGCACCGGGGAGCTGTTTTTT. It encodes CASSRTGQGSTGELFF.

Only a few counts were recorded for this clonotype. V is TRBV2 and J is TRBJ1-1; D is unclear. The germline V gene encodes CDR1 SNHLY and CDR2 FYNNEI. V lost 4 bases and J 7 bases, leaving 16 bases between the germline ends. This CDR3 spans 14 amino acids. The CDR3 loop is CASSVDTGSYEAFF. CDR3 in DNA: TGTGCCAGCAGTGTTGACACTGGAAGCTATGAAGCTTTCTTT.

This chain links TRBV12-3 or TRBV12-4 with TRBJ2-3, with D maybe TRBD2 (5 bases). This CDR3 is 17 amino acids long. Trimming left V 2 bases short and J 4 bases short, with 19 bases between. The CDR3 reads CASSLQAHNPRADTQYF. The CDR3 bases are TGTGCCAGCAGTTTACAAGCTCACAATCCGCGGGCAGATACGCAGTATTTT.

The V and J genes are TRBV19 and TRBJ2-7; 13 nucleotides line up with TRBD2. Germline assignment: CDR1 LNHDA and CDR2 SQIVND (reference sequence). The CDR3 sequence is 16 residues long. V was pared by 3 bases and J by 3 bases, with 5 bases of the junction left unmatched. The CDR3 DNA sequence: TGTGCCAGTAGTATTACAGGACTAGCGGGAGTCTACGAGCAGTACTTC. Translation gives CASSITGLAGVYEQYF.

The sample holds many counts of this clonotype. The rearrangement uses TRBV4-3 and TRBJ1-6; D gene unclear. Germline V gene sequence: CDR1 LGHNA, CDR2 YSLEER. The CDR3 extends over 14 amino acids. V lost 1 base and J lost 11, with 12 bases in between. The CDR3 DNA is TGCGCCAGCAGCCAAGGTGGAGGGCGAACACCCCTCCACTTT. Translating gives CASSQGGGRTPLHF.

This clonotype was counted at least ten times. This chain uses TRBV20-1 with TRBJ2-7; D is tentatively TRBD1 or TRBD2 (5 bases each). With 3 bases removed from V and 0 bases from J, the gap between germline ends came to 15 bases. This CDR3 contains 15 residues. In germline, CDR1 is DFQATT, CDR2 SNEGSKA (reference sequence). DNA for the CDR3: TGCAGTGCTAGGGGTCGGGGCCTCTTCTCCTACGAGCAGTACTTC. It is translated as CSARGRGLFSYEQYF.

In its sample, this clonotype was seen many times. The chain joins TRBV28 to TRBJ2-7, with 9 nucleotides matching TRBD1. The germline gives CDR1 MDHEN, CDR2 SYDVKM. This CDR3 has 14 amino acids. The V gene end was trimmed by 5 bases and the J gene end by 6 bases; junction bases not matched to a gene: 8. CDR3 residues: CASSEQGAKAEQYF. CDR3 sequence (DNA): TGTGCCAGCAGTGAACAGGGGGCGAAGGCCGAGCAGTACTTC. Drawing the rest from reference TRBV28 and TRBJ2-7, the complete variable domain is DVKVTQSSRYLVKRTGEKVFLECVQDMDHENMFWYRQDPGLGLRLIYFSYDVKMKEKGDIPEGYSVSREKKERFSLILESASTNQTSMYLCASSEQGAKAEQYFGPGTRLTVT.

The J gene is TRBJ2-3, the V gene TRBV20-1; TRBD2 aligns across 9 bases. Germline CDR1 and CDR2: DFQATT and SNEGSKA (reference sequence). This CDR3 is 15 amino acids long. V dropped 4 bases and J dropped 4; count of bases not matched to a gene: 9. The CDR3 reads CSANSIAGAPDTQYF. DNA for the CDR3: TGCAGTGCTAATTCCATAGCGGGAGCCCCAGATACGCAGTATTTT.

V is TRBV25-1 and J is TRBJ1-2; TRBD1 might be the D (5 bases). Deletions cut 8 bases from V and 3 bases from J, with 13 bases between. CDR1 and CDR2 from the germline V gene are MGHDK and SYGVNS. The CDR3 loop spans 13 amino acids. The CDR3 spells CASVEGRDYGYTF. CDR3 DNA sequence: TGTGCCAGCGTTGAGGGGAGGGACTATGGCTACACCTTC.

In its sample, this clonotype was seen many times. CDR3 sequence reads: CASSYSGGAGELFF. The CDR3, as DNA: TGTGCCAGCAGTTACTCGGGGGGGGCCGGGGAGCTGTTTTTT. The genes are TRBV6-5 and TRBJ2-2; 7 nucleotides line up with TRBD2. The V and J ends lost 0 bases and 6 bases, in that order; junction bases with no gene match: 1. Germline V CDR1 and CDR2: MNHEY, SVGAGI. This CDR3 comprises 14 residues.

On this clonotype itself: This may stem from a read error, because a much larger clone lies one nucleotide away. The CDR3 DNA follows: TGTGCCAGCAGCAGCGGACCCCTAAACCATGGCTACACCTTC. It encodes CASSSGPLNHGYTF. This chain connects TRBV7-6 to TRBJ1-2; D unclear. This CDR3 is built from 14 residues. Trimming removed 5 bases from V and 6 bases from J, with 16 bases in between. Germline loops: CDR1 SGHVS, CDR2 FNYEAQ.

This clonotype was seen only a few times. V gene TRBV3-1 combines with J gene TRBJ2-3; 9 nucleotides agree with TRBD2. The CDR3 is 15 residues long. The junction had 4 bases not matched to a gene; V was cut back by 4 bases and J by 2 bases. Germline V CDR1 and CDR2: LGHDT, YNNKEL (reference sequence). CDR3 residues: CASSRGLANTDTQYF. CDR3 sequence (DNA): TGTGCCAGCAGCCGTGGACTAGCGAACACAGATACGCAGTATTTT.

The CDR3 region is CASSFTATSTGELFF. The CDR3 DNA is TGTGCCAGCAGCTTTACCGCCACGAGCACCGGGGAGCTGTTTTTT. The chain links TRBV7-2 to TRBJ2-2; D remains unclear. V shed 3 bases and J shed 4 bases, with 12 bases lying between them. CDR1 is SGHTA, CDR2 FQGNSA, per germline. The length of the CDR3 is 15 residues.

With regard to this clonotype: In this CDR3 the conserved last residue, phenylalanine or tryptophan, is missing, so a read error is likely. The chain couples TRBV7-8 to TRBJ2-5; 14 positions match TRBD2. With V trimmed by 1 base and J by 5 bases, 6 bases remained unmatched. Germline V lookup: CDR1 SGHVS, CDR2 FQNEAQ. The CDR3 length is 17 residues. The CDR3 protein is CASSLGTSGRTQETQYL. CDR3 sequence (DNA): TGTGCCAGCAGCTTAGGGACTAGCGGGAGGACCCAGGAGACCCAGTACCTC.

As for this clonotype: It is likely a read error, because the conserved phenylalanine at the end of the CDR3 is missing. Here the CDR3 DNA reads TGTGCCATCCGGACTAGCGGTTCGACTGGTTACGAGCAGTACCTC. This gives the protein CAIRTSGSTGYEQYL. The V call is TRBV10-3, the J call TRBJ2-7; TRBD2 aligns across 10 bases. This CDR3 region has 15 residues. Trimming took 8 bases from V and 4 from J; bases not matched to a gene: 11. Germline V gene lookup returns CDR1 ENHRY and CDR2 SYGVKD.

In this sample, this clonotype turned up many times. A much larger clone sits a single nucleotide away, making a read error possible. This chain links TRBV4-1 with TRBJ1-6; D unresolved. This CDR3 has 12 residues. Germline CDR1 is MGHRA and CDR2 is YSYEKL. This CDR3 is CASSQVNSPLRF. The CDR3 DNA follows: TGCGCCAGCAGCCAAGTTAATTCACCCCTCCGCTTT.

This clonotype was detected ten times or more. This chain uses TRBV5-1 with TRBJ1-1; D is perhaps TRBD1 (5 bases). Germline assignment: CDR1 SGHRS and CDR2 YFSETQ. The CDR3 runs 19 residues. V was pared by 4 bases and J by 0 bases, with 25 bases between. CDR3 DNA sequence: TGCGCCAGCAGCCCGAGTCGGTGGGACTTATTCCACATGAACACTGAAGCTTTCTTT. This gives the protein CASSPSRWDLFHMNTEAFF.

This clonotype was observed many times. The chain has TRBV20-1 and TRBJ2-7; D is unclear. Germline values: CDR1 DFQATT, CDR2 SNEGSKA (reference sequence). The ends were cut back, 2 bases at V and 3 bases at J, with 8 bases in the middle. The CDR3 totals 12 residues. The CDR3 reads CSARWQDYEQYF. In DNA, the CDR3 is TGCAGTGCTAGATGGCAGGACTACGAGCAGTACTTC.

The chain links TRBV7-2 to TRBJ2-7, with D perhaps TRBD1 or TRBD2 (5 bases each). Between the trimmed V and J ends, which lost 4 bases and 3 bases, there was a span of 19 bases. The CDR3 has 16 amino acids. Looked up from germline, CDR1 is SGHTA and CDR2 is FQGNSA. The chain's CDR3 is CASSSSSAGTNYEQYF. In nucleotides, the CDR3 is TGTGCCAGCAGCTCGTCCAGCGCAGGGACGAACTACGAGCAGTACTTC. The full variable domain, rest sourced from reference TRBV7-2 and TRBJ2-7, is GAGVSQSPSNKVTEKGKDVELRCDPISGHTALYWYRQSLGQGLEFLIYFQGNSAPDKSGLPSDRFSAERTGGSVSTLTIQRTQQEDSAVYLCASSSSSAGTNYEQYFGPGTRLTVT.

This clonotype was counted many times. The chain employs TRBV12-3 or TRBV12-4 and TRBJ2-3; D unresolved. The CDR3 is 12 residues long. V was clipped by 2 bases and J by 2 bases, with 2 bases between them. CDR3 nucleotide sequence: TGTGCCAGCAGTTTATACACAGATACGCAGTATTTT. Its protein product is CASSLYTDTQYF.

Points on this clonotype: The junction differs from germline at one of its ends, possibly a read error. The CDR3, as DNA: TGTACCAGCAGCTTATGCAGTGGTCGGGCCGTAGCCTTC. Its protein product is CTSSLCSGRAVAF. The chain carries TRBV7-9 and TRBJ1-2; no reliable D call. This CDR3 region has 13 residues. CDR1 and CDR2 from the germline V gene are SEHNR and FQNEAQ (reference sequence).